The present TCR beta chain was sequenced within a study of blood T cell repertoires in COVID-19. Turning to the study itself: Nucleic acid was either cDNA or gDNA, and it came from T cells, B-cell-depleted T cells, or PBMCs.

Inclusive of both ends, the CDR3 amounts to 15 amino acids. The germline V gene encodes CDR1 LNHDA and CDR2 SQIVND (reference sequence). Under the authors' procedure: Estimation of nucleated cell counts relied on the amplification of reference gene primers. Repertoires were generated with immunoSEQ multiplex PCR, while TCRdb's copy carries only in-frame clones and drops some. D and trimming come from the DNA, and the V and J calls and clone size come from that table. In the table there are about 260,000 clones, around four fifths of which are singletons. As concerns this clone: The DNA is omitted, as the CDR3 cannot be located on it reliably, and the CDR3 follows TCRdb's listing.

Sequenced sample: peripheral blood. This receptor was obtained from a man aged 55 to 70 who had recovered from COVID-19. The chain links TRBV19 to TRBJ2-1; the table's D call TRBD2 went unverified against the DNA. CDR3 sequence: CASSTVASGSVIPFF.